What follows is one TCR beta chain and its context. The data were taken from a study of blood T cells in healthy people across ages. CDR3 size: 15 residues. In germline, CDR1 is ENHRY, CDR2 SYGVKD. Between the trimmed V and J ends, which lost 3 bases and 4 bases, there was a span of 14 bases. Healthy Caucasians from Russia aged about 6 to 90 served as donors. Per-sample yields of isolated PBMCs were at least 6 million. A sample-barcoded 5' primer and a J-beta primer mix were used in a second PCR of roughly 7 to 12 cycles. Each cDNA molecule, via a template-switch adaptor with 12 random nucleotides, was tagged. Each CDR3 protein is one row after TCRdb ran MiXCR on the 5' RACE reads. Of about a million distinct CDR3 sequences in the sample, roughly half are singletons; the top ten hold 20% to 25%.

The sequenced sample was blood. The origin of this receptor is a woman aged 60-70 years in good health. The rearrangement uses TRBV10-3 and TRBJ2-3; D possibly corresponds to TRBD2 (6 bases). CDR3 in amino acids: CAISEGAGTADTQYF. The CDR3 DNA sequence: TGTGCCATCAGTGAAGGTGCGGGGACGGCAGATACGCAGTATTTT.